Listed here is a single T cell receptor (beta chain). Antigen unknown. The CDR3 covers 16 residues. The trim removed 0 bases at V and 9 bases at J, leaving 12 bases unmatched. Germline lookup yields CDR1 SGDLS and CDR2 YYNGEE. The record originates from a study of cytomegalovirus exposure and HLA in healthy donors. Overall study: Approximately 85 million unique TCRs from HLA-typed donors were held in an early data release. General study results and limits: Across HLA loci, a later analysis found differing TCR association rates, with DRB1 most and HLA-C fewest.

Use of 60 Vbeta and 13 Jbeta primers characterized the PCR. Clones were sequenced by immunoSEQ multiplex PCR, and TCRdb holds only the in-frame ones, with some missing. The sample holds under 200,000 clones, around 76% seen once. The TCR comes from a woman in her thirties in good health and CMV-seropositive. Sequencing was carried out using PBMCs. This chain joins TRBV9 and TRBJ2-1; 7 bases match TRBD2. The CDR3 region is CASSVEALAGASEQFF. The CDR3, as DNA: TGTGCCAGCAGCGTAGAGGCTCTGGCGGGAGCATCTGAGCAGTTCTTC.